Presented here are 10 T cell receptor beta chains from one specimen sequenced in a study of CD8+CD57+ T cells in acquired aplastic anemia (dated by TCRdb to the late 2010s). Expansion of CD8+CD57+ cells had been shown by flow cytometry in the patients chosen for sequencing. The sequencer was an Illumina HiSeq 2000. Genomic DNA was used as template for profiling of TCR beta VDJ combinations and CDR3 sequences. TCRdb's own reprocessing of the public reads used fastp at Q25 and MiXCR and kept productive beta chains. Entries that share a CDR3 protein sequence are merged under the most common genes and DNA. The table for this sample lists 450,000 to 550,000 distinct CDR3 sequences; around 32% of them were counted only once. The top ten clones comprise about 0.8% of the sample. Sequencing used sorted CD4+, CD8+, or CD8+CD57+ T cells (not recorded which) from PBMCs. The origin of the receptors is a human donor with aplastic anemia.

The chain links TRBV3-1 to TRBJ1-2, with D perhaps matching TRBD1 (6 bases). CDR1 is LGHDT, CDR2 YNNKEL, per germline (reference sequence). V was clipped by 4 bases and J by 6 bases, with 12 bases between them. This CDR3 has 13 amino acids. CDR3 DNA: TGTGCCAGCAGCCGAACAGGGTTAAATGGCTACACCTTC. Amino acid sequence: CASSRTGLNGYTF.

This clonotype was observed many times. V is TRBV7-2 and J is TRBJ1-2, with 7 bases fitting TRBD1. Germline CDR1 is SGHTA and CDR2 is FQGNSA. There are 16 residues in the CDR3. The ends lost 5 bases at V and 5 bases at J; junction bases unmatched: 14. The CDR3 sequence: CASSLTTGQAAYGYTF. The DNA of the CDR3 is TGTGCCAGCAGCCTCACTACTGGACAGGCAGCGTATGGCTACACCTTC.

This clonotype was seen repeatedly, ten times or more. This chain links TRBV29-1 with TRBJ2-3, with D perhaps assigned TRBD1 or TRBD2 (5 bases each). Germline V gene data show CDR1 as SQVTM and CDR2 as ANQGSEA. The V end was cut by 8 bases, the J end by 8 bases, with 14 bases between. This CDR3 spans 11 amino acids. The CDR3 protein is CSTRGGGTQYF. CDR3 DNA: TGCAGCACGAGGGGTGGGGGTACGCAGTATTTT.

This chain connects TRBV5-1 to TRBJ2-7, with TRBD2 matching 8 bases. V lost 4 bases, J lost 2 bases, and 8 bases stayed unmatched. The CDR3 is 15 residues long. Germline V CDR1 and CDR2: SGHRS, YFSETQ. CDR3 protein: CASSPGGTTTYEQYF. The DNA of the CDR3 is TGCGCCAGCAGCCCGGGAGGGACTACTACCTACGAGCAGTACTTC.

This clonotype has just a few counts. The V gene is TRBV9, the J gene TRBJ1-1; D gene unclear. CDR1 and CDR2 from the germline V gene are SGDLS and YYNGEE. This CDR3 comprises 13 residues. V gave up 0 bases and J gave up 4 bases, with 7 bases separating them. CDR3 DNA: TGTGCCAGCAGCGTAGCAAGTGGCACTGAAGCTTTCTTT. Amino acid sequence: CASSVASGTEAFF.

This clonotype was observed at least ten times. The chain has TRBV19 and TRBJ1-1; possibly TRBD1 for D (5 bases). V was clipped by 7 bases and J by 8 bases, with 11 bases between them. CDR1 and CDR2 from the germline V gene are LNHDA and SQIVND (reference sequence). This CDR3 spans 11 amino acids. CDR3 DNA: TGTGCCAGTAACCGGCGGGGGGAAGCTTTCTTT. This translates into CASNRRGEAFF.

This clonotype was counted many times. The rearrangement links TRBV19 to TRBJ2-7; 7 bases fit TRBD1. The junction had 4 bases not matched to a gene; V was cut back by 4 bases and J by 1 base. The CDR3 covers 14 residues. CDR1 is LNHDA, CDR2 SQIVND, per germline (reference sequence). CDR3 protein: CASSNPGQSYEQYF. CDR3 DNA: TGTGCCAGTAGTAACCCGGGACAGTCCTACGAGCAGTACTTC.

This clonotype showed up many times. This chain joins TRBV19 and TRBJ1-1; D not resolved. The CDR3 consists of 13 residues. The germline V and J ends were trimmed by 3 bases and 3 bases, with 8 bases remaining between them. Germline lookup yields CDR1 LNHDA and CDR2 SQIVND (reference sequence). CDR3 nucleotide sequence: TGTGCCAGTAGTATTGATTGGGACACTGAAGCTTTCTTT. Its translation: CASSIDWDTEAFF.

The chain carries TRBV4-3 and TRBJ2-1; D ambiguous. Germline CDR1 is LGHNA and CDR2 is YSLEER. Trimming removed 1 base from V and 8 bases from J, with 9 bases in between. CDR3 length: 13 residues. The CDR3 sequence is CASSQVSSDEQFF. The CDR3 region has the DNA TGCGCCAGCAGCCAAGTATCTTCGGATGAGCAGTTCTTC.

This clonotype has ten or more counts. Here the CDR3 reads CAMASSGNTIYF. CDR3 nucleotide sequence: TGTGCCATGGCCTCGTCTGGAAACACCATATATTTT. This rearrangement joins TRBV10-3 to TRBJ1-3; unclear D gene. The CDR3 is made up of 12 amino acids. Trimming took 9 bases from V and 1 from J, leaving 7 bases between them. Germline V lookup: CDR1 ENHRY, CDR2 SYGVKD.